Below, 27 T cell receptor beta chains from the same sample are listed, as sequenced in a study of T cell responses to AZD1222 COVID-19 vaccine. The assay was immunoSEQ multiplex PCR, and TCRdb's table has in-frame clones only and misses some. The repertoire holds about 120,000 clones, about 90% seen once, with about 1.6% in the top ten. Sample: peripheral blood, taken on day 0 of AZD1222 vaccination. The receptors come from an adult in good health.

The rearrangement links TRBV7-2 to TRBJ2-7; 8 nucleotides line up with TRBD2. The CDR3 spans 13 residues. V shed 5 bases and J 4 bases; nucleotides not matched to a gene: 4. Germline V CDR1 and CDR2: SGHTA, FQGNSA. The CDR3 DNA follows: TGTGCCAGCAGCGACGGGACTAGTTACGAGCAGTACTTC. This sequence encodes CASSDGTSYEQYF.

The genes are TRBV28 and TRBJ2-5; the D gene is possibly TRBD1 (5 bases). Trimming left V 4 bases short and J 5 bases short, with 14 bases between. CDR3 length: 14 residues. Germline loops: CDR1 MDHEN, CDR2 SYDVKM. CDR3 coding DNA: TGTGCCAGCAGTTCCCCCCAGGGCGAGGAGACCCAGTACTTC. Translated, it gives CASSSPQGEETQYF.

This sequence joins TRBV7-2 and TRBJ1-1, with TRBD1 matching over 7 bases. The V gene's germline CDR1 is SGHTA and CDR2 FQGNSA. The J segment lost 1 base and the V segment lost 0 bases, leaving 8 bases of the junction unmatched. The CDR3 is 17 residues long. The CDR3 nucleotides read TGTGCCAGCAGCTTAGCAGCGACAGGGAACCCGAACACTGAAGCTTTCTTT. Translation gives CASSLAATGNPNTEAFF.

The CDR3 region is CASRGEGGDYGYTF. The DNA for the CDR3 is TGTGCCAGCAGAGGTGAAGGGGGAGACTATGGCTACACCTTC. The gene calls are TRBV5-4 and TRBJ1-2, with D perhaps TRBD1 (6 bases). The V gene lost 5 bases and the J gene lost 3 bases, with 14 bases spanning the gap. Germline CDR1 SGHNT, CDR2 YYREEE (reference sequence). There are 14 residues in the CDR3.

The chain recombines TRBV7-2 with TRBJ2-2, with 8 bases aligning to TRBD1. The CDR3 sequence is 16 residues long. The V gene end was trimmed by 6 bases and the J gene end by 0 bases; junction bases not matched to a gene: 6. Germline-derived CDR1 and CDR2 are SGHTA and FQGNSA. The CDR3 loop is CASSSDRASNTGELFF. The CDR3 DNA reads TGTGCCAGCAGTTCGGACAGGGCGTCGAACACCGGGGAGCTGTTTTTT.

V is TRBV9 and J is TRBJ2-1; 12 nucleotides line up with TRBD2. This CDR3 contains 14 residues. The germline V gene has CDR1 SGDLS and CDR2 YYNGEE. V gave up 3 bases and J gave up 6 bases; unmatched junction bases: 1. CDR3 loop: CASSETSGSNEQFF. Here the CDR3 DNA reads TGTGCCAGCAGCGAGACTAGCGGGAGCAATGAGCAGTTCTTC.

The rearrangement joins TRBV2 to TRBJ1-2, with unresolved D. The CDR3 is 16 amino acids. With 2 bases removed from V and 4 bases from J, the gap between germline ends came to 17 bases. Germline V gene lookup returns CDR1 SNHLY and CDR2 FYNNEI. The CDR3 bases are TGTGCCAGCAGTGAAAACCCTGGGATAGTCGGCTATGGCTACACCTTC. Its translation: CASSENPGIVGYGYTF.

CDR3 bases: TGTGCCAGCAGCGTAGCTTTTTTCCGGGAGGGCCCCTCAGATACGCAGTATTTT. It translates to CASSVAFFREGPSDTQYF. V gene TRBV9 combines with J gene TRBJ2-3; the match to TRBD2 covers 8 bases. In germline, CDR1 is SGDLS, CDR2 YYNGEE. The CDR3 runs to 18 residues. Germline trimming cut 0 bases from V and 4 bases from J; bases unmatched to any gene: 13.

This clone was recorded only once. The V call is TRBV4-1, the J call TRBJ2-7, with D possibly matching TRBD2 (6 bases). CDR1 and CDR2 from the germline V gene are MGHRA and YSYEKL. This CDR3 has 22 amino acids. V shed 3 bases and J shed 6 bases, with 39 bases lying between them. The CDR3 spells CASSHTVRGLAVITVGTGEQYF. CDR3 sequence (DNA): TGCGCCAGCAGCCACACCGTGCGGGGCCTAGCCGTGATCACAGTGGGTACCGGCGAGCAGTACTTC.

The chain carries TRBV7-9 and TRBJ1-1; D is unclear. The germline V gene has CDR1 SEHNR and CDR2 FQNEAQ (reference sequence). V was trimmed by 4 bases and J by 4 bases, leaving 10 bases between them. The CDR3 contains 13 residues. CDR3 nucleotides: TGTGCCAGCAGCTCCGGTCGGGGCACTGAAGCTTTCTTT. It is translated as CASSSGRGTEAFF.

The genes are TRBV4-1 and TRBJ2-7; 9 nucleotides match TRBD2. The ends lost 6 bases at V and 2 bases at J; junction bases unmatched: 2. Germline V gives CDR1 MGHRA, CDR2 YSYEKL. This CDR3 is built from 13 residues. The CDR3 region has the DNA TGCGCCAGCAGGGGACTAGCCGCCTACGAGCAGTACTTC. It specifies CASRGLAAYEQYF.

The chain joins TRBV7-6 to TRBJ1-4, with TRBD1 as a possible D gene (5 bases). V lost 5 bases and J lost 7, with 17 bases in between. Per germline, CDR1 SGHVS and CDR2 FNYEAQ. CDR3 length: 15 residues. The DNA for the CDR3 is TGTGCCAGCAGCCTAGACCCCGGGGGTCGTGAAAAACTGTTTTTT. Translating gives CASSLDPGGREKLFF.

The V call is TRBV29-1, the J call TRBJ1-2; D gene uncertain. The ends were cut back, 2 bases at V and 2 bases at J, with 15 bases in the middle. The CDR3 is 15 amino acids. The germline V gene encodes CDR1 SQVTM and CDR2 ANQGSEA. Here the CDR3 reads CSVELDPDGNYGYTF. CDR3 in DNA: TGCAGCGTTGAACTTGATCCGGACGGCAACTATGGCTACACCTTC. Drawing the rest from reference TRBV29-1 and TRBJ1-2, the complete variable domain is SAVISQKPSRDICQRGTSLTIQCQVDSQVTMMFWYRQQPGQSLTLIATANQGSEATYESGFVIDKFPISRPNLTFSTLTVSNMSPEDSSIYLCSVELDPDGNYGYTFGSGTRLTVV.

The chain carries TRBV4-1 and TRBJ2-6; D gene ambiguous. V was trimmed by 4 bases and J by 0 bases, leaving 19 bases between them. In germline, CDR1 is MGHRA, CDR2 YSYEKL. The CDR3 runs 19 residues. This CDR3 reads CASSPRIWQAISGANVLTF. DNA for the CDR3: TGCGCCAGCAGCCCGAGGATTTGGCAAGCCATCTCTGGGGCCAACGTCCTGACTTTC.

This sequence joins TRBV10-3 and TRBJ2-3, with 9 nucleotides matching TRBD1. V lost 4 bases to trimming and J lost 3 bases; unmatched junction nucleotides: 11. In germline, CDR1 is ENHRY, CDR2 SYGVKD. This CDR3 contains 17 residues. The CDR3, as DNA: TGTGCCATCAGTGGACCCCCGGGACAGGGTCGAACAGATACGCAGTATTTT. Amino acid sequence: CAISGPPGQGRTDTQYF.

For the CDR3, the DNA is TGTGCCAGCAGCTTGGGACAGATACACTATGGCTACACCTTC. This sequence encodes CASSLGQIHYGYTF. The V and J genes are TRBV5-6 and TRBJ1-2; a weak D match, TRBD1 (5 bases). CDR3 length: 14 residues. The germline gives CDR1 SGHDT, CDR2 YYEEEE. Trimming took off 0 bases at V and 3 bases at J, with 9 bases between the two ends.

The rearrangement joins TRBV7-2 to TRBJ1-2; 8 nucleotides match TRBD1. This CDR3 region has 13 residues. V dropped 1 base and J dropped 6; count of bases not matched to a gene: 1. Per germline, CDR1 SGHTA and CDR2 FQGNSA. The CDR3: CASSLGTGNGYTF. DNA for the CDR3: TGTGCCAGCAGCTTAGGGACAGGGAATGGCTACACCTTC. The full variable domain, in which reference TRBV7-2 and TRBJ1-2 provide the parts outside the CDR3, is GAGVSQSPSNKVTEKGKDVELRCDPISGHTALYWYRQSLGQGLEFLIYFQGNSAPDKSGLPSDRFSAERTGGSVSTLTIQRTQQEDSAVYLCASSLGTGNGYTFGSGTRLTVV.

The CDR3 DNA sequence: TGTGCCAGCCGCCGGGATTCCGAAACGGGGGAGCTGTTTTTT. Translated: CASRRDSETGELFF. The chain employs TRBV6-5 and TRBJ2-2; tentative D call: TRBD2 (5 bases). V was pared by 8 bases and J by 8 bases, with 18 bases between. The CDR3 runs to 14 residues. The germline gives CDR1 MNHEY, CDR2 SVGAGI.

The chain employs TRBV10-1 and TRBJ2-3, with D perhaps matching TRBD1 or TRBD2 (6 bases each). Looked up from germline, CDR1 is WNHNN and CDR2 is SYGVQD (reference sequence). CDR3 length equals 16 residues. Trimming stripped 0 bases from V and 4 bases from J, with 14 bases between. The CDR3 spells CASSESVGGEADTQYF. CDR3 coding DNA: TGCGCCAGCAGTGAGTCGGTGGGGGGCGAGGCAGATACGCAGTATTTT.

This clone has more than one count but fewer than ten. The chain links TRBV7-2 to TRBJ1-2; 8 bases align to TRBD1. There are 16 residues in the CDR3. Trimming at V came to 0 bases and at J to 3 bases, leaving 6 bases not matched to a gene. Germline V lookup: CDR1 SGHTA, CDR2 FQGNSA. The CDR3 DNA reads TGTGCCAGCAGCTTAGCCCCGGACAGGGACCACTATGGCTACACCTTC. As protein: CASSLAPDRDHYGYTF.

The V and J genes are TRBV28 and TRBJ1-5; TRBD1 matches at 10 bases. V gave up 4 bases and J gave up 2 bases; unmatched junction bases: 11. The CDR3 has 18 amino acids. Germline lookup yields CDR1 MDHEN and CDR2 SYDVKM. CDR3 DNA sequence: TGTGCCAGCAGTTCCCGGGACAGGGGTGTCTTAGGCAATCAGCCCCAGCATTTT. It codes for CASSSRDRGVLGNQPQHF.

The CDR3, as DNA: TGTGCCAGCAGTCGGGTAGCGGGAGTTCAGTCCTACGAGCAGTACTTC. Encoded protein: CASSRVAGVQSYEQYF. The chain links TRBV25-1 to TRBJ2-7; 9 bases line up with TRBD2. Unmatched junction bases numbered 9, after V lost 5 bases and J lost 1 base. The CDR3 extends over 16 amino acids. From germline, CDR1 is MGHDK and CDR2 SYGVNS.

The chain carries TRBV10-1 and TRBJ2-3; 7 bases are a match to TRBD2. Germline trimming cut 8 bases from V and 6 bases from J; bases unmatched to any gene: 11. The CDR3 extends over 14 amino acids. Germline values: CDR1 WNHNN, CDR2 SYGVQD (reference sequence). CDR3 DNA: TGCGCCAGCGGCTGGGGGGGGAGGTCGGATACGCAGTATTTT. Its protein product is CASGWGGRSDTQYF.

The rearrangement joins TRBV19 to TRBJ1-5; D might be TRBD1 (5 bases). This CDR3 region has 13 residues. Between the trimmed V and J ends, which lost 2 bases and 5 bases, there was a span of 7 bases. Germline CDR1 is LNHDA and CDR2 is SQIVND (reference sequence). CDR3 nucleotide sequence: TGTGCCAGTAGTATACAGGGTCATCAGCCCCAGCATTTT. Translation gives CASSIQGHQPQHF.

The sample holds a few counts of this clone. V usage is TRBV5-1 and J usage is TRBJ2-7; D is perhaps TRBD1 (6 bases). CDR1 and CDR2 (germline): SGHRS, YFSETQ. V was trimmed by 2 bases and J by 9 bases, leaving 24 bases between them. This CDR3 has 16 amino acids. CDR3 amino acids: CASSFAARDTLLGQYF. CDR3 coding DNA: TGCGCCAGCAGCTTCGCCGCTCGGGACACCTTGTTGGGGCAGTACTTC. The variable domain in full, completed from reference TRBV5-1 and TRBJ2-7, reads KAGVTQTPRYLIKTRGQQVTLSCSPISGHRSVSWYQQTPGQGLQFLFEYFSETQRNKGNFPGRFSGRQFSNSRSEMNVSTLELGDSALYLCASSFAARDTLLGQYFGPGTRLTVT.

The chain joins TRBV6-6 to TRBJ1-1; a possible D gene is TRBD1 (6 bases). With 7 bases removed from V and 4 bases from J, the gap between germline ends came to 19 bases. CDR1 and CDR2 from the germline V gene are MNHNY and SVGAGI (reference sequence). The CDR3 sequence is 15 residues long. CDR3 region: CASNLLGGAATEAFF. The CDR3 DNA is TGTGCCAGCAACCTACTGGGGGGGGCTGCCACTGAAGCTTTCTTT.

The rearrangement links TRBV27 to TRBJ2-5; possibly TRBD1 or TRBD2 for D (5 bases each). The CDR3 sequence is 14 residues long. The V end lost 2 bases, the J end lost 4 bases, and 11 bases lay between the germline ends. Per the germline V gene, CDR1 is MNHEY and CDR2 is SMNVEV (reference sequence). DNA for the CDR3: TGTGCCAGCAGTTTAGGACGGGGACGAGAGACCCAGTACTTC. This sequence encodes CASSLGRGRETQYF.